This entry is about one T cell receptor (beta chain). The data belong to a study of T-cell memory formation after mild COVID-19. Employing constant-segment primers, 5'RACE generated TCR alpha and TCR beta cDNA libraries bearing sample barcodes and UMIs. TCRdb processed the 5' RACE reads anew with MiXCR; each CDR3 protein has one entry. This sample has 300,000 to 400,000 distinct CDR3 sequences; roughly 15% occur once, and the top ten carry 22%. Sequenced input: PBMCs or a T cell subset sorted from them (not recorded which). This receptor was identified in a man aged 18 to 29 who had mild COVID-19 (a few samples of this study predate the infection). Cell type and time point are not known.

This CDR3 is CASSPTGTGNTEAFF. The CDR3 bases are TGTGCCAGCAGTCCGACCGGGACAGGGAACACTGAAGCTTTCTTT. The gene calls are TRBV6-5 and TRBJ1-1, with 8 bases aligning to TRBD1. Trimming took 5 bases from V and 1 from J; bases not matched to a gene: 6. The CDR3 is made up of 15 amino acids. Germline lookup yields CDR1 MNHEY and CDR2 SVGAGI.